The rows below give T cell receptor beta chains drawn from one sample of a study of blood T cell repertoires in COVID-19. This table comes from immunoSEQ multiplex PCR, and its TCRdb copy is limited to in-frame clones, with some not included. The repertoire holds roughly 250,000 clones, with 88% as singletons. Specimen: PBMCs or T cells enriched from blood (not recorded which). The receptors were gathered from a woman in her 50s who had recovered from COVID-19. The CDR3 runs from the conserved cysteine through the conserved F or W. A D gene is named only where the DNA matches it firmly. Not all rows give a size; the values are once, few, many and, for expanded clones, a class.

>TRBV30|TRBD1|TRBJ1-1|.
CAWSPPGQGDTEAFF
TGTGCCTGGAGTCCTCCGGGACAGGGGGACACTGAAGCTTTCTTT
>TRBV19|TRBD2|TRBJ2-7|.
CASSILGIGTTYEQYF
TGTGCCAGTAGTATCTTGGGGATTGGGACTACCTACGAGCAGTACTTC
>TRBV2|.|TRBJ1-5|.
CASSVLSNQPQHF
TGTGCCAGCAGTGTATTGAGCAATCAGCCCCAGCATTTT
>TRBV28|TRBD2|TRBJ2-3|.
CASRVAGADTQYF
TGTGCCAGCCGAGTAGCGGGAGCAGATACGCAGTATTTT
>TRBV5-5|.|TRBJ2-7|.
CASSLGRAYEQYF
TGTGCCAGCAGCTTGGGACGGGCCTACGAGCAGTACTTC
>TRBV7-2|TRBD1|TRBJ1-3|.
CASSSRGRDSSGNTIYF
TGTGCCAGCAGCTCCCGCGGACGGGACAGCTCTGGAAACACCATATATTTT
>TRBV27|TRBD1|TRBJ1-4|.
CASSFNPDRVEKLFF
TGTGCCAGCAGTTTCAATCCAGACAGGGTTGAAAAACTGTTTTTT
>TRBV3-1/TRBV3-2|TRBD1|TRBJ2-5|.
CASSHDELAGQGKTQYF
TGTGCCAGCAGCCATGACGAACTCGCTGGACAGGGAAAGACCCAGTACTTC
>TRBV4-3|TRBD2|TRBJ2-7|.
CASSQALAEDFYEQYF
TGCGCCAGCAGCCAAGCGCTAGCGGAAGACTTCTACGAGCAGTACTTC
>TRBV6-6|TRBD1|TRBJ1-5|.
CASRQGSNSNQPQHF
TGTGCCAGCAGACAGGGGAGCAATAGCAATCAGCCCCAGCATTTT
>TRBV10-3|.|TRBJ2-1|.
CAIKGGKNEQFF
TGTGCCATCAAAGGCGGTAAGAATGAGCAGTTCTTC
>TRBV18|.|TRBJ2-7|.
CASSPGGSGSYEQYF
TGTGCCAGCTCACCTGGCGGCTCAGGGTCCTACGAGCAGTACTTC
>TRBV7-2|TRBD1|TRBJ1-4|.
CASSPDRVATNEKLFF
TGTGCCAGCAGCCCGGACAGGGTGGCAACTAATGAAAAACTGTTTTTT
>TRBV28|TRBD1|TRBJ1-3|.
CASKQGGSGNTIYF
TGTGCCAGCAAACAGGGGGGCTCTGGAAACACCATATATTTT
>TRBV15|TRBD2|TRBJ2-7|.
CATVVQRGYEQYF
TGTGCCACCGTAGTCCAGCGGGGCTACGAGCAGTACTTC
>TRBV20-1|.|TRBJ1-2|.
CSASSGGDHYGYTF
TGCAGTGCTAGTTCGGGGGGCGATCACTATGGCTACACCTTC
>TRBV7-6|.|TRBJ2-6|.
CASSPTPGIDSGANVLTF
TGTGCCAGCAGCCCGACCCCAGGGATAGACTCTGGGGCCAACGTCCTGACTTTC
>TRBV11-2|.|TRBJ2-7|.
CASSLDFPRQVYSYEQYF
TGTGCCAGCAGCTTAGATTTCCCTCGTCAGGTCTACTCCTACGAGCAGTACTTC
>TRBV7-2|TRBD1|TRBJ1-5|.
CASSPTRPGQGQPQHF
TGTGCCAGCAGCCCAACCCGTCCGGGACAGGGCCAGCCCCAGCATTTT
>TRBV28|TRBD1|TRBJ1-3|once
CATFPGTGRSGNTIYF
TGTGCCACTTTCCCCGGGACAGGGCGCTCTGGAAACACCATATATTTT
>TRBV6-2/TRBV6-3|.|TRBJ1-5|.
CASSYVVPDTGYSNQPQHF
TGTGCCAGCAGTTACGTTGTACCGGACACTGGATATAGCAATCAGCCCCAGCATTTT
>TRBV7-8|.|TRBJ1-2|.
CASSYTGLGLGGYTF
TGTGCCAGCAGCTATACAGGGTTGGGATTGGGAGGCTACACCTTC
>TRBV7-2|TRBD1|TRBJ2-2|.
CASSPRTGQSGELFF
TGTGCCAGCAGCCCGAGGACAGGGCAATCCGGGGAGCTGTTTTTT
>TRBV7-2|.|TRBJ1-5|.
CASSLDGGQPQHF
TGTGCCAGCAGCTTAGATGGGGGGCAGCCCCAGCATTTT
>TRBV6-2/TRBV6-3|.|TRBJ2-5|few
CASSYSSEDSRETQYF
TGTGCCAGCAGTTACTCGAGTGAGGACTCCCGGGAGACCCAGTACTTC
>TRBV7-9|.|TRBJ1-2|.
CASSLSSNYGYTF
TGTGCCAGCAGCCTCTCGTCTAACTATGGCTACACCTTC
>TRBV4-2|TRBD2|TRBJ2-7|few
CASSQDSGSSYEQYF
TGTGCCAGCAGCCAAGATAGCGGGAGCTCCTACGAGCAGTACTTC
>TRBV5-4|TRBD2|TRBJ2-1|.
CASSLLRLAGEYNEQFF
TGTGCCAGCAGCTTGCTTCGACTAGCGGGAGAGTACAATGAGCAGTTCTTC
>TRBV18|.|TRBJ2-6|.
CASSSAQVHSGANVLTF
TGTGCCAGCTCTTCCGCACAAGTTCACTCTGGGGCCAACGTCCTGACTTTC
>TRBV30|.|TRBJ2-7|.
CAWSLPDKLIYEQYF
TGTGCCTGGAGTCTCCCGGACAAATTAATATACGAGCAGTACTTC